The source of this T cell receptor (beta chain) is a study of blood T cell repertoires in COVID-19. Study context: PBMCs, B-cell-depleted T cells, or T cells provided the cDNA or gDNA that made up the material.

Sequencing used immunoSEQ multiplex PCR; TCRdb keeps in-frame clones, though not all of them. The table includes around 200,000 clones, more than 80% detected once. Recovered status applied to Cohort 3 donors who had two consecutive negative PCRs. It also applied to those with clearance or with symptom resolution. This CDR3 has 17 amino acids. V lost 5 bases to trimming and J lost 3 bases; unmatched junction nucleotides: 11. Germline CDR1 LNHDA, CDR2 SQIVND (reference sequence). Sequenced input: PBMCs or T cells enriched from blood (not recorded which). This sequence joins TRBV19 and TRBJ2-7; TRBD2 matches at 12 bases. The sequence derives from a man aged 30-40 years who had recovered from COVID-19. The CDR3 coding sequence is TGTGCCAGTAGTGCTAGGACTAGCGGGATCCTCCACTACGAGCAGTACTTC. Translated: CASSARTSGILHYEQYF.